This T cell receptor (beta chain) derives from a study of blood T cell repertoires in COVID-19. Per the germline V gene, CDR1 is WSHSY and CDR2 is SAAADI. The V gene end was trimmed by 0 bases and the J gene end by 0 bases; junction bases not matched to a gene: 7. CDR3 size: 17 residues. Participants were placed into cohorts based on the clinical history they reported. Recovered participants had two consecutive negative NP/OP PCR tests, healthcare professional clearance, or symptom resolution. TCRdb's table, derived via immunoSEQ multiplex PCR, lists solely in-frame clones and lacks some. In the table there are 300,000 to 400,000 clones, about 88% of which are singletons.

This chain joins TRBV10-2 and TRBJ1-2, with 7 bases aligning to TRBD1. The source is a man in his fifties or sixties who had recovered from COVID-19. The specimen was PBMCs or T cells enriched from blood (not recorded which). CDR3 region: CASSESATGTPNYGYTF. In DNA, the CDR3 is TGCGCCAGCAGTGAGTCCGCGACAGGGACCCCTAACTATGGCTACACCTTC.